The clone carrying this TCR beta chain was recorded only once. The junction shows a germline mismatch at one end, possibly a read error. The data derive from a study of blood T cell repertoires in COVID-19. As for the study in general: The samples span acute and convalescent COVID-19 from the United States, Italy and Spain. Nucleic acid was either cDNA or gDNA, and it came from T cells, B-cell-depleted T cells, or PBMCs.

As originally analysed: Reference gene primer amplification yielded estimated nucleated cell counts. TCRdb's table, derived via immunoSEQ multiplex PCR, lists solely in-frame clones and lacks some. That table furnishes V, J and clone size, whereas the DNA furnished D and trimming. Of about 56,000 clones listed, about 90% are singletons. This CDR3 contains 10 residues. Germline V gene data show CDR1 as LNHDA and CDR2 as SQIVND (reference sequence). The source is a human donor in a cohort sampled during active COVID-19. The chain is built from TRBV19 and TRBJ1-2, with D unclear. The sequenced material came from peripheral blood. In nucleotides, the CDR3 is TGTGCCAGTAGTGACGGGAAGCTTTTCTTC. This sequence encodes CASSDGKLFF.